The 32 T cell receptor beta chains below all came from one sample that was sequenced in a study of early T cells in non-severe SARS-CoV-2 infection. TCRdb processed the 5' RACE reads anew with MiXCR; each CDR3 protein has one entry. The sample carries tens of thousands of distinct CDR3 sequences, 4.5% to 7% recorded once. Input material: whole blood. Receptors were obtained from an adult who was a healthcare worker with PCR-confirmed SARS-CoV-2 infection or an uninfected control (not recorded which).

The table lists this clonotype with many counts. The V gene is TRBV20-1, the J gene TRBJ2-7; 8 positions match TRBD2. The V gene's germline CDR1 is DFQATT and CDR2 SNEGSKA (reference sequence). The CDR3 length is 19 residues. The V gene end was trimmed by 4 bases and the J gene end by 3 bases; junction bases not matched to a gene: 23. DNA for the CDR3: TGCAGTGCTACAGCCCCCGAGGTGCCCGAGGGCGGGAGGCGCTACGAGCAGTACTTC. Residues: CSATAPEVPEGGRRYEQYF.

At least ten counts were recorded for this clonotype. J is TRBJ2-5 and V is TRBV6-4, with D perhaps matching TRBD1 (5 bases). The CDR3 spans 13 residues. In germline, CDR1 is MRHNA, CDR2 SNTAGT. Deletions cut 6 bases from V and 3 bases from J, with 11 bases between. This CDR3 is CASSQTEKETQYF. Written as DNA, the CDR3 is TGTGCCAGCAGCCAGACAGAAAAAGAGACCCAGTACTTC.

This clonotype was counted many times. This CDR3 reads CASSPGNANTGELFF. The CDR3 DNA reads TGTGCCAGCTCACCAGGGAACGCTAACACCGGGGAGCTGTTTTTT. The chain is built from TRBV18 and TRBJ2-2; D remains unclear. This CDR3 has 15 amino acids. The V end lost 2 bases, the J end lost 2 bases, and 9 bases lay between the germline ends. Germline V gene sequence: CDR1 KGHSH, CDR2 LQKENI.

V is TRBV28 and J is TRBJ1-2; D is unresolved. V was clipped by 5 bases and J by 5 bases, with 9 bases between them. Germline assignment: CDR1 MDHEN and CDR2 SYDVKM. CDR3 length: 12 amino acids. The CDR3 DNA reads TGTGCCAGCAGTAGTATGCGTTATGGCTACACCTTC. Translating gives CASSSMRYGYTF.

This rearrangement joins TRBV20-1 to TRBJ2-5; possible D gene TRBD2, 5 bases. CDR3 size: 15 residues. CDR1 is DFQATT, CDR2 SNEGSKA, per germline (reference sequence). V was clipped by 3 bases and J by 1 base, with 15 bases between them. In nucleotides, the CDR3 is TGCAGTGCTAGTCTCCCTCGGGGAATCCAAGAGACCCAGTACTTC. This codes for CSASLPRGIQETQYF.

This clonotype showed up just a few times. The V call is TRBV13, the J call TRBJ2-5; possible D gene TRBD2, 6 bases. Trimming stripped 3 bases from V and 4 bases from J, with 9 bases between. Germline V gene sequence: CDR1 PRHDT, CDR2 FYEKMQ (reference sequence). The CDR3 extends over 13 amino acids. DNA of the CDR3: TGTGCCAGCAGCTTGGGACTTAGAGAGACCCAGTACTTC. Translating it yields CASSLGLRETQYF.

This clonotype was counted many times. This chain connects TRBV5-1 to TRBJ2-1; 7 bases fit TRBD2. The germline CDR1 and CDR2 sequences are SGHRS and YFSETQ. The CDR3 spans 14 residues. Trimming removed 4 bases from V and 1 base from J; junction bases left unmatched: 2. The chain's CDR3 is CASSELASYNEQFF. The CDR3 DNA reads TGCGCCAGCAGCGAACTAGCGTCCTACAATGAGCAGTTCTTC.

This clonotype occurred many times. The J gene is TRBJ2-7, the V gene TRBV20-1; no clear D. Looked up from germline, CDR1 is DFQATT and CDR2 is SNEGSKA (reference sequence). The ends were cut back, 5 bases at V and 6 bases at J, with 11 bases in the middle. The CDR3 spans 11 residues. This chain's CDR3 is CSALRVVEQYF. The CDR3 DNA reads as TGCAGTGCTCTTAGGGTGGTCGAGCAGTACTTC.

V is TRBV3-1 and J is TRBJ1-1; 8 bases are a match to TRBD1. V was clipped by 2 bases and J by 10 bases; unmatched bases: 6. The germline CDR1 and CDR2 sequences are LGHDT and YNNKEL (reference sequence). The CDR3 covers 13 residues. The CDR3 DNA follows: TGTGCCAGCAGCCAACCGGGACAGGAAACAGCTTTCTTT. Its protein product is CASSQPGQETAFF.

This clonotype was counted many times. The V and J genes are TRBV7-2 and TRBJ2-7; D might be TRBD2 (5 bases). Germline-derived CDR1 and CDR2 are SGHTA and FQGNSA. V was pared by 3 bases and J by 4 bases, with 16 bases between. This CDR3 spans 15 amino acids. The CDR3 region has the DNA TGTGCCAGCAGCTTTCTTCAGGAGAGGGAGTACGAGCAGTACTTC. Its protein product is CASSFLQEREYEQYF.

In its sample, this clonotype was seen a few times. The CDR3: CASRPGQGTYVGYTF. CDR3 DNA sequence: TGTGCCAGCAGACCGGGACAGGGGACCTATGTTGGCTACACCTTC. This chain connects TRBV4-2 to TRBJ1-2, with 10 bases aligning to TRBD1. The ends lost 6 bases at V and 7 bases at J; junction bases unmatched: 11. CDR3 length: 15 residues. CDR1 LGHNA and CDR2 YNFKEQ come from the germline V gene.

This clonotype was counted between two and nine times. The chain uses TRBV7-2 and TRBJ2-7; 7 bases agree with TRBD2. The length of the CDR3 is 18 residues. The germline V gene encodes CDR1 SGHTA and CDR2 FQGNSA. The junction had 16 bases not matched to a gene; V was cut back by 1 base and J by 4 bases. The CDR3 DNA follows: TGTGCCAGCAGCTTAGAAGCGGGGCGACTCCGCCACAATTACGAGCAGTACTTC. Translating gives CASSLEAGRLRHNYEQYF. Drawing the rest from reference TRBV7-2 and TRBJ2-7, the complete variable domain is GAGVSQSPSNKVTEKGKDVELRCDPISGHTALYWYRQSLGQGLEFLIYFQGNSAPDKSGLPSDRFSAERTGGSVSTLTIQRTQQEDSAVYLCASSLEAGRLRHNYEQYFGPGTRLTVT.

V and J are TRBV18 and TRBJ1-1; 7 bases are shared with TRBD1. CDR3 length: 14 residues. CDR1 is KGHSH, CDR2 LQKENI, per germline. Losses at the gene ends were 5 bases for V and 2 bases for J; bases not matched to a gene: 5. The CDR3 loop is CASSSDRVNTEAFF. The CDR3 nucleotides read TGTGCCAGCTCATCAGACAGGGTAAACACTGAAGCTTTCTTT.

This clonotype was seen repeatedly, ten times or more. The CDR3 DNA is TGTGCCAGCAGCCAGAAGGGACTCCTACGAGGAAGAGCAACTAATGAAAAACTGTTTTTT. This translates into CASSQKGLLRGRATNEKLFF. V is TRBV14 and J is TRBJ1-4, with D perhaps matching TRBD1 (5 bases). The germline V gene has CDR1 SGHDN and CDR2 FVKESK. This CDR3 is built from 20 residues. Trimming removed 3 bases from V and 0 bases from J, with 23 bases in between.

This clonotype appeared a few times. J is TRBJ2-3 and V is TRBV5-4; D gene uncertain. Germline assignment: CDR1 SGHNT and CDR2 YYREEE (reference sequence). V dropped 5 bases and J dropped 1 base, with 8 bases sitting between them. The CDR3 contains 13 residues. The chain's CDR3 is CASRETGTDTQYF. The CDR3 DNA sequence: TGTGCCAGCAGGGAGACTGGCACAGATACGCAGTATTTT.

This clonotype has ten or more counts. The V gene is TRBV5-1, the J gene TRBJ2-3; 7 nucleotides agree with TRBD2. The V gene end was trimmed by 5 bases and the J gene end by 1 base; junction bases not matched to a gene: 10. The CDR3 covers 16 residues. CDR1 and CDR2 from the germline V gene are SGHRS and YFSETQ. This chain's CDR3 is CASRVGGSGGTDTQYF. The CDR3, as DNA: TGCGCCAGCAGGGTCGGCGGGAGTGGTGGCACAGATACGCAGTATTTT.

The genes are TRBV30 and TRBJ1-1; maybe TRBD1 (5 bases). The germline V and J ends were trimmed by 4 bases and 7 bases, with 10 bases remaining between them. In germline, CDR1 is GTSNPN, CDR2 SVGIG (reference sequence). The CDR3 is made up of 11 amino acids. The CDR3 region is CAWIDGGEAFF. Here the CDR3 DNA reads TGTGCCTGGATCGATGGGGGTGAAGCTTTCTTT.

In its sample, this clonotype was seen many times. The rearrangement uses TRBV5-6 and TRBJ1-5; D is unclear. Germline values: CDR1 SGHDT, CDR2 YYEEEE. The CDR3 runs to 20 residues. Trimming stripped 1 base from V and 2 bases from J, with 25 bases between. In DNA form, the CDR3 reads TGTGCCAGCAGCTTGTGGGTATTGGAGAGAGGAAGGATTGGCAATCAGCCCCAGCATTTT. It codes for CASSLWVLERGRIGNQPQHF.

This clonotype was counted between two and nine times. The V call is TRBV5-6, the J call TRBJ2-7, with D perhaps TRBD1 (5 bases). The CDR3 consists of 13 residues. From germline, CDR1 is SGHDT and CDR2 YYEEEE. V gave up 6 bases and J gave up 4 bases, with 14 bases separating them. The CDR3 nucleotides read TGTGCCAGCACAAGTGGACGGACATACGAGCAGTACTTC. It yields the protein CASTSGRTYEQYF.

This clonotype was seen a handful of times. The chain employs TRBV6-2 or TRBV6-3 and TRBJ2-4; a possible D gene is TRBD1 (6 bases). Germline-derived CDR1 and CDR2 are MNHEY and SVGEGT. The germline V and J ends were trimmed by 6 bases and 1 base, with 19 bases remaining between them. The CDR3 totals 17 residues. CDR3 nucleotide sequence: TGTGCCAGCAGAAGTAACACAGGGATCGAGGCCAAAAACATTCAGTACTTC. It specifies CASRSNTGIEAKNIQYF.

V and J are TRBV19 and TRBJ2-1; D is possibly TRBD1 (8 bases). V was cut by 5 bases and J by 8 bases, with 13 bases left in between. This CDR3 has 13 amino acids. The germline gives CDR1 LNHDA, CDR2 SQIVND (reference sequence). CDR3 residues: CASSATGGDEQFF. The CDR3 nucleotides read TGTGCCAGTAGTGCTACAGGGGGGGATGAGCAGTTCTTC.

This clonotype was recorded a few times. V is TRBV12-3 or TRBV12-4 and J is TRBJ1-1; 8 nucleotides match TRBD1. The trim removed 5 bases at V and 5 bases at J, leaving 7 bases unmatched. The CDR3 loop spans 14 amino acids. The CDR3 coding sequence is TGTGCCAGCAGTATTGGACAGGGAGGGACTGAAGCTTTCTTT. This encodes CASSIGQGGTEAFF.

This clonotype occurred many times. The chain is built from TRBV24-1 and TRBJ2-3; D uncertain. V was shortened by 0 bases and J by 6 bases, with 6 bases between the two germline ends. From germline, CDR1 is KGHDR and CDR2 SFDVKD. The CDR3 covers 13 residues. Here the CDR3 reads CATSDLVGDTQYF. In DNA, the CDR3 is TGTGCCACCAGTGATTTGGTCGGGGATACGCAGTATTTT.

This clonotype was detected only a few times. The V call is TRBV5-4, the J call TRBJ2-3; 13 positions agree with TRBD2. Unmatched junction bases numbered 8, after V lost 4 bases and J lost 6 bases. Germline assignment: CDR1 SGHNT and CDR2 YYREEE (reference sequence). The CDR3 sequence is 16 residues long. The CDR3 DNA follows: TGTGCCAGCAGCCCCCCGGGACTAGCGGGGCTTGATACGCAGTATTTT. Its translation is CASSPPGLAGLDTQYF.

This clonotype was found many times. V is TRBV11-2 and J is TRBJ2-5; 8 nucleotides agree with TRBD2. The V and J ends lost 2 bases and 4 bases, in that order; junction bases with no gene match: 6. The CDR3 has 15 residues. Germline V CDR1 and CDR2: SGHAT, FQNNGV. The CDR3 loop reads CASSLRAAGGETQYF. Here the CDR3 DNA reads TGTGCCAGCAGCTTACGGGCGGCGGGAGGAGAGACCCAGTACTTC. The full variable domain, its missing parts supplied by reference TRBV11-2 and TRBJ2-5, is EAGVAQSPRYKIIEKRQSVAFWCNPISGHATLYWYQQILGQGPKLLIQFQNNGVVDDSQLPKDRFSAERLKGVDSTLKIQPAKLEDSAVYLCASSLRAAGGETQYFGPGTRLLVL.

This clonotype was seen ten or more times. V usage is TRBV5-4 and J usage is TRBJ2-3, with TRBD2 identical over 9 bases. The CDR3 loop spans 19 amino acids. The germline gives CDR1 SGHNT, CDR2 YYREEE (reference sequence). With V trimmed by 2 bases and J by 4 bases, 17 bases remained unmatched. The CDR3 protein is CASSLRPGTSHRGSDTQYF. CDR3 nucleotides: TGTGCCAGCAGCTTACGCCCAGGGACTAGCCACAGAGGCTCAGATACGCAGTATTTT.

This clonotype appeared a few times. The chain uses TRBV29-1 and TRBJ2-1; 11 nucleotides line up with TRBD1. Germline assignment: CDR1 SQVTM and CDR2 ANQGSEA. CDR3 length equals 13 residues. Unmatched junction bases numbered 2, after V lost 6 bases and J lost 4 bases. CDR3 amino acids: CSVGTGGYNEQFF. Written as DNA, the CDR3 is TGCAGCGTCGGGACAGGGGGATACAATGAGCAGTTCTTC.

This chain joins TRBV27 and TRBJ2-1; 14 bases line up with TRBD2. Germline trimming cut 5 bases from V and 8 bases from J; bases unmatched to any gene: 11. Germline CDR1 and CDR2: MNHEY and SMNVEV (reference sequence). The CDR3 totals 17 residues. The CDR3 here is CASSQYRTSGGLDEQFF. Here the CDR3 DNA reads TGTGCCAGCAGTCAATACCGGACTAGCGGGGGGCTGGATGAGCAGTTCTTC.

This clonotype was seen at least ten times. V usage is TRBV5-1 and J usage is TRBJ1-1; D unresolved. Between the trimmed V and J ends, which lost 4 bases and 6 bases, there was a span of 13 bases. The CDR3 totals 13 residues. Germline assignment: CDR1 SGHRS and CDR2 YFSETQ. The CDR3 reads CASSRLGYAEAFF. As DNA, the CDR3 is TGCGCCAGCAGCCGTCTGGGATACGCTGAAGCTTTCTTT.

This clonotype was observed a handful of times. J is TRBJ2-4 and V is TRBV29-1; 8 bases fit TRBD1. The CDR3 extends over 14 amino acids. The junction had 0 bases not matched to a gene; V was cut back by 2 bases and J by 0 bases. Per germline, CDR1 SQVTM and CDR2 ANQGSEA. CDR3 sequence: CSVETGGAKNIQYF. The CDR3 DNA reads as TGCAGCGTTGAAACAGGGGGAGCCAAAAACATTCAGTACTTC.

This clonotype was seen many times. The rearrangement links TRBV5-4 to TRBJ2-3; TRBD1 matches 9 bases. V trimming: 4 bases; J trimming: 3 bases; junction bases outside the gene matches: 3. The CDR3 is made up of 14 amino acids. The germline CDR1 and CDR2 sequences are SGHNT and YYREEE (reference sequence). The CDR3 region is CASSTGQGTDTQYF. The CDR3 region has the DNA TGTGCCAGCAGCACGGGACAGGGAACAGATACGCAGTATTTT.

This clonotype turned up a few times. J is TRBJ2-7 and V is TRBV12-3 or TRBV12-4, with TRBD2 matching over 8 bases. The CDR3 contains 16 residues. Trimming at V came to 6 bases and at J to 1 base, leaving 11 bases not matched to a gene. CDR3 in amino acids: CASSRRSGGSSYEQYF. CDR3 nucleotide sequence: TGTGCCAGCAGCCGTCGGTCGGGGGGGTCGTCCTACGAGCAGTACTTC.